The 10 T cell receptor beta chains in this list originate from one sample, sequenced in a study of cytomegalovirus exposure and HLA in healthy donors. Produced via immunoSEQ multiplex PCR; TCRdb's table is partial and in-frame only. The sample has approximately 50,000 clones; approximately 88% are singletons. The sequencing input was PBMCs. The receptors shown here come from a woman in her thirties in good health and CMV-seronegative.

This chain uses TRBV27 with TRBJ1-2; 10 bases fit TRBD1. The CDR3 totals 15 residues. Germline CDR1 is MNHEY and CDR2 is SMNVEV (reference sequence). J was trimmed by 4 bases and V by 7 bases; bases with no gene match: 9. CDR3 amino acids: CASTIRQGAGYGYTF. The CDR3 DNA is TGTGCCAGCACGATCCGACAGGGGGCGGGCTATGGCTACACCTTC.

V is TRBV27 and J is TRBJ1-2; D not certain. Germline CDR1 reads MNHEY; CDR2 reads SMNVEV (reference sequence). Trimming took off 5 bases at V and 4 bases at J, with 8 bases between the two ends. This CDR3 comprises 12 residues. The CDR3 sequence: CASSPDFYGYTF. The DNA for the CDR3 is TGTGCCAGCAGTCCCGACTTCTATGGCTACACCTTC.

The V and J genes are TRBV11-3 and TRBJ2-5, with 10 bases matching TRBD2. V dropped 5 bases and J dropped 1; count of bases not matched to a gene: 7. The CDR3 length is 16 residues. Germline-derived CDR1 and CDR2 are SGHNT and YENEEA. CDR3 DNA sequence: TGTGCCAGCAGCGGAACCCCTAGCGGGGGCCAAGAGACCCAGTACTTC. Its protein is CASSGTPSGGQETQYF.

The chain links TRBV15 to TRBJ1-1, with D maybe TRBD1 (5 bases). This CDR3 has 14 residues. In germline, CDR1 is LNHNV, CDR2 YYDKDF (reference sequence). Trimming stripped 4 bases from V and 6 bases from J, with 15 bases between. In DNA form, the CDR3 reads TGTGCCACCAGCACCCGACAGATTGCCGCTGAAGCTTTCTTT. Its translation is CATSTRQIAAEAFF.

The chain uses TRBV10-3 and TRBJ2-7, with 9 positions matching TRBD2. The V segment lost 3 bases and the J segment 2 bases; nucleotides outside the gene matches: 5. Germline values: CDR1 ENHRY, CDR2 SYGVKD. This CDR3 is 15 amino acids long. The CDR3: CAISDGAGGAYEQYF. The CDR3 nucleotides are TGTGCCATCAGTGATGGAGCGGGAGGAGCCTACGAGCAGTACTTC.

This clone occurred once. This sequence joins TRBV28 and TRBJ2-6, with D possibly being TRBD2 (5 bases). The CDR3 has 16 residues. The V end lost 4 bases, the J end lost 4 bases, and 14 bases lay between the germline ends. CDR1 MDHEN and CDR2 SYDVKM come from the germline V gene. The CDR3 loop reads CASSSRGLSGANVLTF. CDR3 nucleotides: TGTGCCAGCAGTTCGCGAGGGCTCTCGGGGGCCAACGTCCTGACTTTC.

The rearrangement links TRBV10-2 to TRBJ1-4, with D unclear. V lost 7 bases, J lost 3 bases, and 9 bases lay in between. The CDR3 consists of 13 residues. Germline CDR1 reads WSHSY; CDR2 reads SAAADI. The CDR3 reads CASKTPSNEKLFF. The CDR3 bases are TGCGCCAGCAAAACACCCTCTAATGAAAAACTGTTTTTT.

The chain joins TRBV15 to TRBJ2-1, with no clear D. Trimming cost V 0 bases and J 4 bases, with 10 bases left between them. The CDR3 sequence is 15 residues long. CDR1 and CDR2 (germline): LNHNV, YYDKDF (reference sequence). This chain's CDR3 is CATSRDAISYNEQFF. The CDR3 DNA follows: TGTGCCACCAGCAGAGATGCGATTTCTTACAATGAGCAGTTCTTC.

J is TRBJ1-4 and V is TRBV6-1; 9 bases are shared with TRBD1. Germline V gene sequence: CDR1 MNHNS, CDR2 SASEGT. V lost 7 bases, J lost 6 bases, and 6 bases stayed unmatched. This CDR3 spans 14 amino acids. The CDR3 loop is CASNDRGADEKLFF. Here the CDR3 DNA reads TGTGCCAGCAACGACAGGGGGGCTGATGAAAAACTGTTTTTT.

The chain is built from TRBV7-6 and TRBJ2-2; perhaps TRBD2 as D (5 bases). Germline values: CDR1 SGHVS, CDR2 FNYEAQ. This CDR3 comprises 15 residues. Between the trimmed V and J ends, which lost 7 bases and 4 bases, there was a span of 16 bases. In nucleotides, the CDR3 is TGTGCCAGCACCCTGGGGAGTTCCGTCACCGGGGAGCTGTTTTTT. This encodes CASTLGSSVTGELFF.